The subject of this entry is one T cell receptor (beta chain). The CDR3 is made up of 15 amino acids. Germline V gene data show CDR1 as ENHRY and CDR2 as SYGVKD. V was pared by 0 bases and J by 8 bases, with 16 bases between. Some clones are missing from TCRdb's copy, which holds only in-frame ones; the method was immunoSEQ multiplex PCR. In the table there are a few million clones, roughly 92% of which are singletons. The sample comes from a study of shared clonotypes between healthy human individuals. V usage is TRBV10-3 and J usage is TRBJ1-2; D ambiguous. Sequencing was carried out using naive CD4+ T cells from PBMCs. Subset noted: CD45RA+ positively selected. This TCR derives from a man aged 18 to 29 in good health. Some clones in this sample may be carry-over from other donors' samples. CDR3 in amino acids: CAISESAQPGRGYTF. The CDR3, as DNA: TGTGCCATCAGTGAGTCTGCACAGCCAGGAAGGGGCTACACCTTC.